This entry concerns a single TCR beta chain. Its antigen remains unidentified. It has no much larger one-base neighbor in the sample; base qualities were not kept. In total, roughly 710 healthy bone marrow donors made up the cohort. Cohort members were all nominally healthy when sampled, although unrecorded immune exposures were likely present. The donor tested CMV seropositive, placing the donor among the 250 to 350 seropositive members of the cohort. Each donor provided a peripheral blood sample, and peripheral blood mononuclear cells were used for TCR beta sequencing. The Qiagen DNeasy Blood Extraction Kit was used to extract genomic DNA from the blood cell samples. Libraries were made using the immunoSEQ multiplex PCR assay. A mixture of 60 forward primers for TCR Vbeta segments and 13 reverse primers for TCR Jbeta segments was used in the multiplex PCR. Amplification of the CDR3 region of rearranged TCR beta genes was performed with a multiplex PCR assay on genomic DNA. On the Illumina HiSeq System, the amplified TCR beta libraries were sequenced as 87-base-pair reads. The authors processed their data as follows. A later analysis counted 65 million to 90 million unique TCR beta chains across the 666 repertoires, and approximately 11 million of these chains were shared by at least two donors. Raw reads were error-corrected and collapsed into unique sequences by a nearest-neighbor algorithm in which closely related sequences were merged to remove PCR and sequencing errors. V, D and J gene segments were assigned by aligning CDR3 sequences to IMGT reference sequences. For a sequence to be retained, a match of at least six nucleotides was required to both a V gene segment and a J gene segment. A rearrangement was called productive if the CDR3 had no stop codons and remained in frame with V and J, and every other rearrangement was called non-productive. Following IMGT convention, CDR3 was defined as the stretch from the second conserved V-encoded cysteine up to the conserved J-encoded phenylalanine. The earlier analysis of 587 of the donors excluded sequences that lacked an unambiguous match to a single V gene segment. An earlier analysis of a few hundred of the donors called V segments functional above 56.7% productive rearrangements and segregating when the between-donor standard deviation exceeded 5%. To diagnose cytomegalovirus status from the catalog of TCR beta chain sequences, a statistical classification framework was built. V and J gene assignment, in a later analysis, came from comparing TCR nucleotide sequences with IMGT/GENE-DB human TR gene sequences. The TCRdist pipeline was used in a later analysis to assign CDR3 sequences and most-parsimonious VDJ recombination scenarios. In a later analysis, each TCR beta chain was defined by its CDR3 amino acid sequence together with its V-gene family, and reads without a unique V-gene family were excluded. A later analysis removed roughly 590 highly shared, low-generation-probability nucleotide sequences to deal with suspected cross-contamination and a sequencing artifact. In a later analysis, a clonal expansion index was calculated for each public chain from normalized within-repertoire ranks of inferred template counts. In a later analysis, generation probabilities were computed with a VDJ recombination model fitted to out-of-frame rearrangements, and the resulting probabilities were checked against IGoR. A later analysis scored TCR-TCR, TCR-HLA and TCR-CMV co-occurrence with hypergeometric tests, applying a repertoire-size bias correction to TCR pairs. A later analysis estimated false discovery rates by permuting HLA or CMV assignments 20 times. In a later analysis, co-occurring TCRs were grouped using DBSCAN, with TCRdist sequence similarity added in when clustering inside HLA-allele-positive subsets. Repertoires with fewer than 30,000 or more than 120,000 public chains, plus five repertoires with anomalous nucleotide sharing, were excluded from co-occurrence clustering. Sourced from immuneACCESS, this table was stored by TCRdb with only in-frame sequences that have V and J called. A share of the clones is absent; for the studies checked, an unresolved V gene accounts for under half, and the remainder has no known explanation. The V and J calls and clone size were taken over from that table, and D and trimming were inferred from the DNA. This sample gives approximately 150,000 clones in total; around 81% of them show up just once. The top ten constitute roughly 4.5% of the sample.

The sample comes from a study of cytomegalovirus exposure and HLA in healthy donors (dated by TCRdb to 2017 to 2019). Context from the whole study: An earlier analysis of approximately 640 of the donors reported about 290 Gb of sequence data and some 120 million unique TCR beta sequences from about 179 million T cells. The study profiled the T cell repertoires of about 720 subjects by immunosequencing and related them to cytomegalovirus serostatus. Along with the approximately 670-subject first cohort, a separate validation cohort of around 110 different subjects was used. Every repertoire in the discovery cohort had been generated on one and the same sequencing platform. An earlier analysis of 587 of the donors applied high-throughput TCR beta sequencing to assess whether each TCR beta V gene segment acted as functional or pseudogenic. The number of typed donors differed by locus: about 620-630 for A, B, C, DRB1 and DQB1; 500 to 550 for DQA1; 606 for DPA1; and about 450 for DPB1. A later genetic analysis used genome-wide SNP genotypes for about 65% of the 666 donors, treating that subset as a discovery cohort. Donor age, sex, ethnicity and CMV serostatus were compiled alongside the repertoire data. A later analysis re-analyzed previously published TCR beta repertoires from several hundred donors and added high-resolution HLA genotyping to study TCR occurrence patterns. Rather than using new phenotypic data, the later analysis identified candidate immune exposures from TCR beta sequences and from how often those sequences occurred across donors. The study was designed to test whether signatures of past pathogen exposure could be identified by cataloging public T cell receptors. An early release that covered some 640 HLA-typed donors contained about 300 gigabases of sequencing data and around 80 million unique TCR sequences. To predict cytomegalovirus infection status, the study combined high-throughput TCR immunosequencing, statistical association of individual TCRs with disease status, and machine learning. Among about 400 genotyped donors of the cohort, an average of approximately 200,000 unique TCR beta nucleotide sequences was sequenced per donor, of which about 19% were non-productive. Of the 300 to 450 genotyped donors, about 84% fell in the genetic ancestry cluster associated with self-reported Caucasian donors. HLA typing covered class I and class II loci at four-digit resolution. About five DR-DQ haplotypes were treated as single units for association and clustering because of strong linkage in the cohort.

Sequences SGHNT (CDR1) and YENEEA (CDR2) are obtained from the germline V gene. The CDR3 starts with the cysteine, ends with the phenylalanine, and has 17 residues. Only CDR3 DNA remains: 51 bases, in frame from the first base. Unmatched junction bases come to 20, with V trimmed by 5 bases and J by 10 bases. What the research found in general, with its limitations: A further reported finding was that TCR beta sequences accurately predicted the HLA-A and HLA-B alleles for most subjects in the first cohort. Immune exposure information for the cohort was limited to CMV serostatus. Broadly in line with IMGT annotations, most TCR beta V segments showed up in productive rearrangements about 87% or about 30% of the time in an earlier analysis of 450 to 600 of the donors. While some public TCRs were present in many individuals, most TCR sequences turned up only very rarely across donors. Because some donors lacked HLA typing at each locus, the association tests relied only on the typed subset. The study listed 150 to 200 TCR beta chains as associated with cytomegalovirus. According to the authors, the approach could potentially be generalized to other disease states and immunological phenotypes. In a later analysis, TCR association rates were found to vary across HLA loci, with the most associated TCRs seen for DRB1 alleles and the fewest for HLA-C alleles. In a later genetic analysis, fewer N-insertions in productive TCRs were reported among donors in an Asian-associated ancestry cluster than the approximately 710-donor mean. Most CMV-associated TCR beta chains appeared to be HLA-restricted in a later analysis, and the HLA associations seemed to be driven largely by CMV exposure. Three of the identified cytomegalovirus-associated TCR beta chains were confirmed in vitro to be specific for cytomegalovirus antigens. Correlated functional status among segregating V segments might reflect linkage disequilibrium, but an unknown experimental factor could not be ruled out. Strong co-occurrence of HLA alleles, especially DR and DQ, made assigning TCR associations to individual alleles difficult. A cluster of highly shared sequence variants was judged likely to represent a technical artifact of the sequencing pipeline. Several of the top co-occurrence clusters appeared to be linked to parvovirus B19, influenza, CMV and Epstein-Barr virus, according to a later analysis. In a later analysis, HLA-associated TCR beta chains were found to be more clonally expanded and to have lower generation probabilities than equally common non-associated chains. Presence/absence analyses assumed roughly uniform sequencing depth across donors, an assumption that may not hold. V-gene and J-gene trimming of TCR beta chains was associated with a missense DCLRE1C variant in a later genetic analysis, and the association was replicated in an independent cohort. In a later analysis, some 18,000 TCR beta sequences were associated with specific HLA alleles at a false discovery rate of 0.05. The classifier was reported to diagnose cytomegalovirus status with high specificity and sensitivity in both the original cohort and the validation cohort. The 87-base-pair reads could not distinguish some IMGT-functional V segments, including TRBV6-2 and TRBV6-3, so those segments were excluded. Because counts were too low, about 15 rarely observed V segments, including chromosome 9 orphons, were left out of the earlier analysis of approximately 580 of the donors. In this cohort, only TCR beta chains were sequenced, and detectable features were limited by the absence of alpha or paired-chain data.

The chain couples TRBV11-3 to TRBJ2-1; TRBD2 lines up with 7 middle nucleotides. This TCR was recovered from a woman aged 18-29 years in good health and CMV-seropositive. The sequenced sample was PBMCs. The CDR3 is CASSKSLAAAVSGEQFF. The bases are TGTGCCAGCAGCAAATCCCTAGCGGCGGCGGTCTCCGGAGAGCAGTTCTTC.